This TCR beta chain was sequenced in a study of T cells in Graves' hyperthyroidism and ophthalmopathy. Study-wide results and caveats: Ophthalmopathy and stable hyperthyroidism were told apart by a 13 V-J model.

Among the patients, aged 18 to 65, hyperthyroidism was newly diagnosed and had lasted under 2 months. Uncontrolled infection, other autoimmune disease, pregnancy or lactation barred patients from enrollment. This clonotype was seen many times. Its antigen is not identified. The V gene lost 5 bases and the J gene lost 1 base, with 9 bases spanning the gap. In germline, CDR1 is MNHEY, CDR2 SVGEGT. CDR3 length: 13 amino acids. The CDR3 regions of TCR beta were amplified from RNA transcripts. A first-round RT-PCR of the TCR CDR3 used the HTBI primer set. Each CDR3 protein gets one entry after TCRdb re-called the multiplex PCR reads with MiXCR. Seen here are around 190,000 distinct CDR3 sequences, about a sixth observed once, and the top ten hold about 29%.

The V call is TRBV6-2 or TRBV6-3, the J call TRBJ2-7; D ambiguous. The TCR originated in a woman aged 45-65 years with Graves' hyperthyroidism. Specimen: blood. The CDR3 DNA reads TGTGCCAGCAGTCCCCGGAGTTCCTACGAGCAGTACTTC. It yields the protein CASSPRSSYEQYF.